This TCR beta chain was obtained from a study of T cells in women clearing cervical HPV infection. In the study overall: Cases: HPV16-related CIN3 or worse on histology, a couple of invasive cancers. Blood came at first lesion visit for cases, post-clearance for controls. General study results and limits: Richness plus V gene abundances separated cases from controls with AUC about 0.87.

Details on this clone: The antigen is unknown. The CDR3 is cut off 3 residues early in the read; its end comes from the germline J gene.

The germline gives CDR1 MGHDK, CDR2 SYGVNS. V was clipped by 4 bases and J by 4 bases, with 10 bases between them. This CDR3 region has 14 residues. immunoSEQ multiplex PCR used an average of about 1,200 ng genomic DNA. The protocol was immunoSEQ multiplex PCR, while the TCRdb copy is restricted to in-frame clones and leaves out a portion. This sample contains about 19,000 clones. The receptor was derived from a woman aged 18-70 years with a cervical HPV16 infection that either progressed to CIN3+ or cleared (not recorded which). Sample: blood buffy coat. The V call is TRBV25-1, the J call TRBJ2-2, with D perhaps matching TRBD1 or TRBD2 (6 bases each). The CDR3 loop reads CASSVRDTTGELFF. CDR3 DNA, as far as it was read: TGTGCCAGCAGTGTGCGGGACACCACCGGGGAG.